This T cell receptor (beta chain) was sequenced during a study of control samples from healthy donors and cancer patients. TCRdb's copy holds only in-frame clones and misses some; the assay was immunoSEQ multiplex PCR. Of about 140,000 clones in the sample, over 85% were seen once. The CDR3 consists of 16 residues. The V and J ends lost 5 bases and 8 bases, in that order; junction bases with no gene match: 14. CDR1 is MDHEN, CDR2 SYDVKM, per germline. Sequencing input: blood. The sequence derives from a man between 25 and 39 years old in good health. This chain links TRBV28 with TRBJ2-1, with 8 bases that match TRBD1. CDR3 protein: CASSPPGQGLVYEQFF. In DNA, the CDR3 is TGTGCCAGCAGTCCCCCAGGACAGGGCCTTGTCTATGAGCAGTTCTTC. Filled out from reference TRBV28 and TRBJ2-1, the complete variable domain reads DVKVTQSSRYLVKRTGEKVFLECVQDMDHENMFWYRQDPGLGLRLIYFSYDVKMKEKGDIPEGYSVSREKKERFSLILESASTNQTSMYLCASSPPGQGLVYEQFFGPGTRLTVL.